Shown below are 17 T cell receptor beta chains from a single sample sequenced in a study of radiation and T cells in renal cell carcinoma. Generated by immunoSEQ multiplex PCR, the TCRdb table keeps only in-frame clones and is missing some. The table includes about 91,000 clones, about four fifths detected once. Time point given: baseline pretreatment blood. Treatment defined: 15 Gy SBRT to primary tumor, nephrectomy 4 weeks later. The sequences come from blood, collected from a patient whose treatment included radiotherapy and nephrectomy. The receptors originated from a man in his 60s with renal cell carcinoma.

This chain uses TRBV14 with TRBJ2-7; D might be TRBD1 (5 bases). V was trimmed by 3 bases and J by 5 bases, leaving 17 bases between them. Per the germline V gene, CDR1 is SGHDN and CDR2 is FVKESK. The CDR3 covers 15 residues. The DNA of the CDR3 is TGTGCCAGCAGCCAGTACAGGAAAATTAACGACGAGCAGTACTTC. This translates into CASSQYRKINDEQYF.

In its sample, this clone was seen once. The CDR3 DNA reads as TGCGCCAGCAGTGGGGTAGCGGGCAGATCGAGGGAGTTCTTC. Its translation: CASSGVAGRSREFF. The genes are TRBV10-1 and TRBJ2-1; 7 bases are a match to TRBD2. Germline CDR1 WNHNN, CDR2 SYGVQD (reference sequence). The junction had 14 bases not matched to a gene; V was cut back by 4 bases and J by 14 bases. There are 14 residues in the CDR3.

This CDR3 is CASSQDGGRTQYF. CDR3 DNA: TGCGCCAGCAGCCAAGACGGGGGGCGAACCCAGTACTTC. The chain recombines TRBV4-1 with TRBJ2-5; possible D gene TRBD2, 7 bases. V lost 0 bases, J lost 8 bases, and 10 bases lay in between. The CDR3 loop spans 13 amino acids. Germline V gives CDR1 MGHRA, CDR2 YSYEKL.

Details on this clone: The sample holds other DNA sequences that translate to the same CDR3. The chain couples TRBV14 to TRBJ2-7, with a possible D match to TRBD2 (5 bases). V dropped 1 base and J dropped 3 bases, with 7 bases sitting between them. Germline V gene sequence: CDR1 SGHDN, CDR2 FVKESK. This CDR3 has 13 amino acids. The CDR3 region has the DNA TGTGCCAGCAGCCAAGTTCGGGGCTACGAGCAGTACTTC. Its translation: CASSQVRGYEQYF.

In DNA form, the CDR3 reads TGTGCCAGCAGCCTAGACAGGGGGAACTCCTACGAGCAGTACTTC. It translates to CASSLDRGNSYEQYF. J is TRBJ2-7 and V is TRBV7-9; 9 nucleotides line up with TRBD1. This CDR3 region has 15 residues. From germline, CDR1 is SEHNR and CDR2 FQNEAQ (reference sequence). V lost 5 bases to trimming and J lost 0 bases; unmatched junction nucleotides: 5.

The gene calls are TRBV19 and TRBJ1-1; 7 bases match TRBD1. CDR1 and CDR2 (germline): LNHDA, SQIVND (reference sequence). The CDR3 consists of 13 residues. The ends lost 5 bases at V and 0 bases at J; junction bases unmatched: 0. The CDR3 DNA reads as TGTGCCAGTAGTCAGGGGGTGAACACTGAAGCTTTCTTT. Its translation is CASSQGVNTEAFF.

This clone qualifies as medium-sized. The CDR3 DNA sequence: TGTGCCAGCAGCTTAGGGGCAGGGAGCGACACTGAAGCTTTCTTT. Its protein is CASSLGAGSDTEAFF. This chain uses TRBV7-8 with TRBJ1-1; maybe TRBD1 (5 bases). Germline V gene sequence: CDR1 SGHVS, CDR2 FQNEAQ. This CDR3 is 15 amino acids long. The V end was cut by 1 base, the J end by 3 bases, with 12 bases between. Full variable domain (rest looked up from reference TRBV7-8 and TRBJ1-1): GAGVSQSPRYKVAKRGQDVALRCDPISGHVSLFWYQQALGQGPEFLTYFQNEAQLDKSGLPSDRFFAERPEGSVSTLKIQRTQQEDSAVYLCASSLGAGSDTEAFFGQGTRLTVV.

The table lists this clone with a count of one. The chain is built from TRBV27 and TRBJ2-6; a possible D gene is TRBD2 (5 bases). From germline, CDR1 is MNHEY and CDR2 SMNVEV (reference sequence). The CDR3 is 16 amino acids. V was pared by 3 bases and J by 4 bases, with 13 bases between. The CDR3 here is CASSFQAGYGANVLTF. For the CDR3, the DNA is TGTGCCAGCAGTTTCCAGGCGGGTTACGGGGCCAACGTCCTGACTTTC.

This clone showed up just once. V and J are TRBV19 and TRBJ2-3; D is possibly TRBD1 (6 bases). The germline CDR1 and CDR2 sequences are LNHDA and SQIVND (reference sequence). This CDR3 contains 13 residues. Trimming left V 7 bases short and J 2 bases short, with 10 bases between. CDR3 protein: CASNRAPTDTQYF. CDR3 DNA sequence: TGTGCCAGTAACAGGGCCCCCACAGATACGCAGTATTTT.

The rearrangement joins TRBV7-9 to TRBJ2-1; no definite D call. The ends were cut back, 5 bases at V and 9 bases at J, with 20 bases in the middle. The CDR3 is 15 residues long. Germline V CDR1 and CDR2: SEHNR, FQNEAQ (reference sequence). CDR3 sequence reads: CASSGKPPATGEQFF. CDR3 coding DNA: TGTGCCAGCAGCGGGAAACCCCCAGCAACTGGTGAGCAGTTCTTC.

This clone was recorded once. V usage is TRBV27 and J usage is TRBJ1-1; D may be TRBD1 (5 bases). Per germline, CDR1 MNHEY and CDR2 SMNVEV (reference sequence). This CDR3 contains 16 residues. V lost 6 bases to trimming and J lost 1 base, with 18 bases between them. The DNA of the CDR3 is TGTGCCAGCAGGGCTCGTTGGGGGGAAGGGAACACTGAAGCTTTCTTT. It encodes CASRARWGEGNTEAFF.

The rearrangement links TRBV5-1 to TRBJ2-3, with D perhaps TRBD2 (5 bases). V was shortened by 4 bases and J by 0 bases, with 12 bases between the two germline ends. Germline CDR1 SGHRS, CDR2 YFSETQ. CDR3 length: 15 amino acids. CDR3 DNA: TGCGCCAGCAGCCTGACGAGGGCGAGCACAGATACGCAGTATTTT. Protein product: CASSLTRASTDTQYF.

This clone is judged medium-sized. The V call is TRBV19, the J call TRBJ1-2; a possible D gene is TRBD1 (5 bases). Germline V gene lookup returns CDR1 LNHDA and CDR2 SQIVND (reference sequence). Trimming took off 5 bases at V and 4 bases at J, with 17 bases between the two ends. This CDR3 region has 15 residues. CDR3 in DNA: TGTGCCAGTAGTCCCCTTGGCAGGGTGAGCTATGGCTACACCTTC. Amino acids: CASSPLGRVSYGYTF.

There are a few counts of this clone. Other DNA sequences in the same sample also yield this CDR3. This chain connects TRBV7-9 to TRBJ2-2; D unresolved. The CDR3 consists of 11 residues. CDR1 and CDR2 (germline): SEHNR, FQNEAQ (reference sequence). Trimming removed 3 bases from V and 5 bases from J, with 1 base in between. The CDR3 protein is CASSFTGELFF. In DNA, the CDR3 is TGTGCCAGCAGCTTTACCGGGGAGCTGTTTTTT. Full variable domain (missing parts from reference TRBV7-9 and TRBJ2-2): DTGVSQNPRHKITKRGQNVTFRCDPISEHNRLYWYRQTLGQGPEFLTYFQNEAQLEKSRLLSDRFSAERPKGSFSTLEIQRTEQGDSAMYLCASSFTGELFFGEGSRLTVL.

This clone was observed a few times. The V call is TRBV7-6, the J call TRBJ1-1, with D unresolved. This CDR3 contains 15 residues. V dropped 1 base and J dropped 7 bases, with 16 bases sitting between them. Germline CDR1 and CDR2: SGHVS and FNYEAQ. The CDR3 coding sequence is TGTGCCAGCAGCTTAGATTCCCCAGACATTTATGAAGCTTTCTTT. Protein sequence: CASSLDSPDIYEAFF.

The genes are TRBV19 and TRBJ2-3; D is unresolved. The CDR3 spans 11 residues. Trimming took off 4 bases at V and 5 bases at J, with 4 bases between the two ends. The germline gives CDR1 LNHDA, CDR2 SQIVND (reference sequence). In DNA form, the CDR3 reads TGTGCCAGTAGTACGGGAGATACGCAGTATTTT. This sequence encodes CASSTGDTQYF.

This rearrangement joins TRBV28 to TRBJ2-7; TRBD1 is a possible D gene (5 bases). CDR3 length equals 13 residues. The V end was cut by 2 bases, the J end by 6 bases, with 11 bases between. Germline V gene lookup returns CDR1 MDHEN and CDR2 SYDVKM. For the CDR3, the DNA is TGTGCCAGCAGTTTAAGGCAGGGCGGCGAGCAGTACTTC. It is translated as CASSLRQGGEQYF.